The subject of this entry is one T cell receptor (beta chain). For each subset, genomic DNA was distributed in equal portions over several immunoSEQ plates. Template for every sorted-subset replicate PCR totaled around 210 ng DNA, 25,000 to 35,000 T cell genomes. The repertoire was sequenced with immunoSEQ multiplex PCR; TCRdb's copy has only in-frame clones and lacks some. This table holds a few million clones, approximately 93% found once. The CDR3 is 13 amino acids. CDR1 MGHRA and CDR2 YSYEKL come from the germline V gene. Trimming removed 0 bases from V and 8 bases from J, with 10 bases in between. The data originate from a study of shared clonotypes between healthy human individuals.

The chain couples TRBV4-1 to TRBJ1-1; unclear D gene. The TCR was taken from a young man in good health. Some clones in this sample may be carry-over from other donors' samples. Sequencing was performed on naive CD4+ T cells from PBMCs. The subset denotes: CD45RA+ positively selected. CDR3 amino acids: CASSQDFRQEAFF. The CDR3 coding sequence is TGCGCCAGCAGCCAAGATTTTCGGCAAGAAGCTTTCTTT.